The 3 T cell receptor beta chains listed next were all sequenced from one sample in a study of shared clonotypes between healthy human individuals. The assay was immunoSEQ multiplex PCR, and TCRdb's table has in-frame clones only and misses some. The table lists 2 million to 2.5 million clones, more than 80% of them singletons. The sample was naive CD4+ T cells from PBMCs. The sample's subset: CD45RA+ positively selected. These receptors were taken from a man younger than 35 in good health. Some clones in this sample may be carry-over from other donors' samples.

V is TRBV6-5 and J is TRBJ2-7; 7 positions match TRBD1. From germline, CDR1 is MNHEY and CDR2 SVGAGI. CDR3 length: 13 amino acids. V was pared by 3 bases and J by 5 bases, with 4 bases of the junction left unmatched. CDR3 sequence reads: CASSYTGVHEQYF. CDR3 bases: TGTGCCAGCAGTTATACAGGGGTTCACGAGCAGTACTTC.

The sample holds a few counts of this clone. This chain uses TRBV18 with TRBJ1-1, with 8 bases matching TRBD1. The CDR3 covers 13 residues. Germline CDR1 KGHSH, CDR2 LQKENI. Trimming removed 8 bases from V and 1 base from J; junction bases left unmatched: 3. The CDR3 here is CASKGQGNTEAFF. The DNA of the CDR3 is TGTGCCAGCAAAGGACAGGGGAACACTGAAGCTTTCTTT.

V is TRBV5-1 and J is TRBJ2-1; D uncertain. This CDR3 is 17 amino acids long. Germline lookup yields CDR1 SGHRS and CDR2 YFSETQ. Trimming stripped 3 bases from V and 8 bases from J, with 24 bases between. In DNA form, the CDR3 reads TGCGCCAGCAGCTCGGATCCAGGTATTCCCGGTAGGGATGAGCAGTTCTTC. Amino acid sequence: CASSSDPGIPGRDEQFF.